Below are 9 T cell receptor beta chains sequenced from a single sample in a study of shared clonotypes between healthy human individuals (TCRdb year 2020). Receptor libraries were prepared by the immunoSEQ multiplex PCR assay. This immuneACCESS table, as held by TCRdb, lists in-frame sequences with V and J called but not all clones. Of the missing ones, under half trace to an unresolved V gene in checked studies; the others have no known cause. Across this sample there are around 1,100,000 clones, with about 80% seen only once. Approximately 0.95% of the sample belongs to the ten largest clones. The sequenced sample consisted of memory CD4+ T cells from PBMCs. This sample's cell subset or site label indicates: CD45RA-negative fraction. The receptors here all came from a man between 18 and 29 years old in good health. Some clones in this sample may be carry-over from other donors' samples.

This CDR3 reads CASSLDSFLAGGRSQETQYF. The CDR3 DNA reads as TGTGCCAGCAGCTTAGATAGCTTCCTAGCGGGAGGTAGATCCCAAGAGACCCAGTACTTC. The chain uses TRBV11-2 and TRBJ2-5; 11 bases map to TRBD2. This CDR3 is built from 20 residues. CDR1 and CDR2 (germline): SGHAT, FQNNGV. V lost 0 bases, J lost 1 base, and 13 bases stayed unmatched.

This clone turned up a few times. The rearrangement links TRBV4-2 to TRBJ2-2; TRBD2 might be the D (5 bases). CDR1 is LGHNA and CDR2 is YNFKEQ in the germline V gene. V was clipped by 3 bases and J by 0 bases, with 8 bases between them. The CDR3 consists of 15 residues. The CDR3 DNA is TGTGCCAGCAGCCATGCCGGGACGAACACCGGGGAGCTGTTTTTT. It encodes CASSHAGTNTGELFF.

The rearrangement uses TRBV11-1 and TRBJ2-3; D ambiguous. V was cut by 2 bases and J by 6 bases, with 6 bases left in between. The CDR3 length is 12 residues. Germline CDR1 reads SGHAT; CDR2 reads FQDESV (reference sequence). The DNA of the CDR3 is TGTGCCAGCAGCTTATACGGGGATACGCAGTATTTT. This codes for CASSLYGDTQYF.

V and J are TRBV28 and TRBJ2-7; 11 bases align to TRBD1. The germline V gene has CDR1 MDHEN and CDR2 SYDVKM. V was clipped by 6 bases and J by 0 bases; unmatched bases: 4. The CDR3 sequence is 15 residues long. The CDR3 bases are TGTGCCAGCAGGGGACAGGGGGGGAGCTCCTACGAGCAGTACTTC. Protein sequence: CASRGQGGSSYEQYF.

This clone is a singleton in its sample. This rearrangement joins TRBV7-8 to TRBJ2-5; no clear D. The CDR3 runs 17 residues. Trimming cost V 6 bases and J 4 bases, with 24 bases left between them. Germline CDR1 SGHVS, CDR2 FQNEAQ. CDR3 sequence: CASRRSPGGYRPETQYF. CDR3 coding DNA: TGTGCCAGCAGACGTTCCCCTGGCGGCTACCGCCCAGAGACCCAGTACTTC.

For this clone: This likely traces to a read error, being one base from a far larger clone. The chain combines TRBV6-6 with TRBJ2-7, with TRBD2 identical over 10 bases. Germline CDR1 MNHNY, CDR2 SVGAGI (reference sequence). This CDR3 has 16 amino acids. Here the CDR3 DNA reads TGTGCCAGCAGTTACACGGCTAGCGGGAGCTCCTACAAGCAGTACTTC. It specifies CASSYTASGSSYKQYF.

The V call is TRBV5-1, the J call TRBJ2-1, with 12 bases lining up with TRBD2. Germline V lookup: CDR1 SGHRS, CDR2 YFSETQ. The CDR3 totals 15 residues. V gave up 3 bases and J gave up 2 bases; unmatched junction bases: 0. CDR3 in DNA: TGCGCCAGCAGCTGGACTAGCGGGACCTACAATGAGCAGTTCTTC. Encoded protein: CASSWTSGTYNEQFF.

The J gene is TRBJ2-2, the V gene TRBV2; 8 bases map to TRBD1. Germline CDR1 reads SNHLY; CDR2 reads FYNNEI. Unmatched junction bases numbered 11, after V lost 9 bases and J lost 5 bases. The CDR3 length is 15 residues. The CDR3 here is CASRTQTGATGELFF. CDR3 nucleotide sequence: TGTGCCAGTCGAACTCAGACAGGGGCGACCGGGGAGCTGTTTTTT.

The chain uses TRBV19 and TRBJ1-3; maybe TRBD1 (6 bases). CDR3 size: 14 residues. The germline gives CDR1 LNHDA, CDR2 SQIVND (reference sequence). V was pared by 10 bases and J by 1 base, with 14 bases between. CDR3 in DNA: TGTGCCACGACAGGCCCTCCTTCTGGAAACACCATATATTTT. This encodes CATTGPPSGNTIYF.